Shown below are 32 T cell receptor beta chains from a single sample sequenced in a study of graft-versus-host responses after intestinal transplantation. This table comes from immunoSEQ multiplex PCR, and its TCRdb copy is limited to in-frame clones, with some not included. The data contain roughly 90,000 clones, around nine tenths of them singletons. Their cognate antigens are unknown. Specimen: unstimulated CD8+ T cells sorted from spleen or lymph node cells, collected before intestinal transplant. Receptor source: a human donor who received an intestinal transplant.

The rearrangement uses TRBV7-6 and TRBJ1-2, with 9 nucleotides matching TRBD1. The CDR3 totals 15 residues. Germline V CDR1 and CDR2: SGHVS, FNYEAQ. V lost 1 base, J lost 2 bases, and 2 bases stayed unmatched. The CDR3 here is CASSLGGTGNYGYTF. The CDR3 region has the DNA TGTGCCAGCAGCTTAGGGGGGACAGGGAACTATGGCTACACCTTC.

By share of the sample, this clone is medium-sized. The chain employs TRBV5-4 and TRBJ2-7, with 9 bases matching TRBD2. This CDR3 is built from 14 residues. V lost 4 bases, J lost 4 bases, and 6 bases stayed unmatched. Looked up from germline, CDR1 is SGHNT and CDR2 is YYREEE (reference sequence). Here the CDR3 reads CASSLSGSLYEQYF. The CDR3 DNA is TGTGCCAGCAGCCTTAGCGGGAGTTTGTACGAGCAGTACTTC.

In its sample, this clone was seen once. DNA of the CDR3: TGTGCCAGCGGGGGAGGACTAGTCAAGAGCTCCTACAATGAGCAGTTCTTC. Translated, it gives CASGGGLVKSSYNEQFF. The V and J genes are TRBV2 and TRBJ2-1; TRBD2 aligns across 7 bases. Per the germline V gene, CDR1 is SNHLY and CDR2 is FYNNEI. This CDR3 has 17 residues. Germline trimming cut 8 bases from V and 0 bases from J; bases unmatched to any gene: 13.

The rearrangement links TRBV7-3 to TRBJ2-3, with 8 bases matching TRBD2. Germline CDR1 is SGHTA and CDR2 is FQGTGA. The CDR3 is made up of 16 amino acids. V shed 2 bases and J 2 bases; nucleotides not matched to a gene: 6. CDR3 loop: CASSLGSAGATDTQYF. The CDR3 bases are TGTGCCAGCAGCTTAGGTTCAGCGGGGGCCACAGATACGCAGTATTTT.

V usage is TRBV28 and J usage is TRBJ2-7, with D tentatively TRBD2 (5 bases). CDR3 length equals 14 residues. V lost 6 bases to trimming and J lost 4 bases, with 16 bases between them. The germline V gene has CDR1 MDHEN and CDR2 SYDVKM. The CDR3 DNA is TGTGCCAGCAGCATTAGCCCGGGGTCTTACGAGCAGTACTTC. It is translated as CASSISPGSYEQYF.

The genes are TRBV5-1 and TRBJ2-5; TRBD2 aligns across 8 bases. V gave up 2 bases and J gave up 0 bases; unmatched junction bases: 6. Germline values: CDR1 SGHRS, CDR2 YFSETQ. The CDR3 loop spans 16 amino acids. The CDR3 DNA follows: TGCGCCAGCAGCTTCAGGAGCGGGGGATACCAAGAGACCCAGTACTTC. Amino acid sequence: CASSFRSGGYQETQYF.

The rearrangement links TRBV6-1 to TRBJ1-2; D perhaps matches TRBD1 (5 bases). Germline V gives CDR1 MNHNS, CDR2 SASEGT. This CDR3 contains 13 residues. Deletions cut 5 bases from V and 8 bases from J, with 15 bases between. CDR3 nucleotides: TGTGCCAGCAGTTATGGGACGGGAGAGGGCTACACCTTC. The encoded protein is CASSYGTGEGYTF.

The chain links TRBV6-1 to TRBJ1-5, with TRBD1 identical over 9 bases. Germline values: CDR1 MNHNS, CDR2 SASEGT. The CDR3 consists of 15 residues. V was pared by 2 bases and J by 6 bases, with 5 bases of the junction left unmatched. This CDR3 reads CASSEFLTGGQPQHF. The CDR3 DNA sequence: TGTGCCAGCAGTGAATTCCTGACAGGGGGTCAGCCCCAGCATTTT.

The rearrangement links TRBV29-1 to TRBJ1-2; weak D call: TRBD1 (6 bases). Trimming removed 7 bases from V and 3 bases from J, with 15 bases in between. Germline CDR1 reads SQVTM; CDR2 reads ANQGSEA. The CDR3 contains 13 residues. The CDR3 region is CSARDIWDYGYTF. The CDR3 region has the DNA TGCAGCGCGCGGGACATTTGGGACTATGGCTACACCTTC.

The V and J genes are TRBV28 and TRBJ2-7; D is unclear. Germline CDR1 and CDR2: MDHEN and SYDVKM. This CDR3 has 13 residues. The ends were cut back, 10 bases at V and 5 bases at J, with 18 bases in the middle. CDR3: CATIDPFDHEQYF. CDR3 nucleotides: TGTGCCACCATAGACCCCTTTGACCACGAGCAGTACTTC.

The chain couples TRBV2 to TRBJ2-7; tentatively, D is TRBD2 (6 bases). CDR1 SNHLY and CDR2 FYNNEI come from the germline V gene. This CDR3 spans 13 amino acids. V was cut by 7 bases and J by 2 bases, with 12 bases left in between. Written as DNA, the CDR3 is TGTGCCAGCATTTCGGGAGCAGCCTACGAGCAGTACTTC. Its protein product is CASISGAAYEQYF. Variable domain in full (rest from reference TRBV2 and TRBJ2-7): EPEVTQTPSHQVTQMGQEVILRCVPISNHLYFYWYRQILGQKVEFLVSFYNNEISEKSEIFDDQFSVERPDGSNFTLKIRSTKLEDSAMYFCASISGAAYEQYFGPGTRLTVT.

V gene TRBV6-5 combines with J gene TRBJ2-1, with 10 bases fitting TRBD2. V shed 6 bases and J 3 bases; nucleotides not matched to a gene: 2. This CDR3 spans 14 amino acids. CDR1 and CDR2 (germline): MNHEY, SVGAGI. The CDR3 spells CASSLAGDYNEQFF. The DNA for the CDR3 is TGTGCCAGCAGCCTAGCGGGGGACTACAATGAGCAGTTCTTC.

The V call is TRBV6-5, the J call TRBJ1-1; 8 nucleotides match TRBD1. CDR1 and CDR2 (germline): MNHEY, SVGAGI. J gave up 5 bases and V 5 bases, and 4 bases lay outside the gene matches. The CDR3 has 13 amino acids. The CDR3, as DNA: TGTGCCAGCAGTCCGACAGGGGTGACTGAAGCTTTCTTT. It specifies CASSPTGVTEAFF.

V and J are TRBV7-9 and TRBJ2-3; D possibly corresponds to TRBD2 (5 bases). Germline V gives CDR1 SEHNR, CDR2 FQNEAQ (reference sequence). The CDR3 runs 15 residues. Trimming left V 5 bases short and J 1 base short, with 13 bases between. Here the CDR3 reads CASSPLSGRTDTQYF. As DNA, the CDR3 is TGTGCCAGCAGCCCTTTAAGCGGCCGCACAGATACGCAGTATTTT. Variable domain in full (rest from reference TRBV7-9 and TRBJ2-3): DTGVSQNPRHKITKRGQNVTFRCDPISEHNRLYWYRQTLGQGPEFLTYFQNEAQLEKSRLLSDRFSAERPKGSFSTLEIQRTEQGDSAMYLCASSPLSGRTDTQYFGPGTRLTVL.

This chain joins TRBV15 and TRBJ2-7; D is uncertain. From germline, CDR1 is LNHNV and CDR2 YYDKDF (reference sequence). The CDR3 length is 17 residues. The V gene lost 3 bases and the J gene lost 3 bases, with 21 bases spanning the gap. The CDR3 sequence: CATSSTYPRGLLYEQYF. CDR3 in DNA: TGTGCCACCAGCAGTACCTACCCCCGAGGTCTTCTCTACGAGCAGTACTTC. The full variable domain, completed using reference TRBV15 and TRBJ2-7, is DAMVIQNPRYQVTQFGKPVTLSCSQTLNHNVMYWYQQKSSQAPKLLFHYYDKDFNNEADTPDNFQSRRPNTSFCFLDIRSPGLGDTAMYLCATSSTYPRGLLYEQYFGPGTRLTVT.

This rearrangement joins TRBV28 to TRBJ2-5; 8 bases agree with TRBD1. The CDR3 extends over 17 amino acids. Trimming at V came to 1 base and at J to 5 bases, leaving 12 bases not matched to a gene. Germline-derived CDR1 and CDR2 are MDHEN and SYDVKM. The DNA for the CDR3 is TGTGCCAGCAGTTTATTTCCGGACAGGGATTCAAGCGAGACCCAGTACTTC. It translates to CASSLFPDRDSSETQYF.

The rearrangement links TRBV5-1 to TRBJ2-1, with 11 bases aligning to TRBD2. The CDR3 sequence is 15 residues long. V lost 0 bases, J lost 7 bases, and 3 bases stayed unmatched. Germline V gene sequence: CDR1 SGHRS, CDR2 YFSETQ. The CDR3: CASSLVLAGENEQFF. Here the CDR3 DNA reads TGCGCCAGCAGCTTGGTACTAGCGGGGGAAAATGAGCAGTTCTTC.

CDR3: CASSLEAGIDTIYF. In DNA form, the CDR3 reads TGTGCCAGCAGCTTAGAGGCAGGGATAGACACCATATATTTT. The chain uses TRBV7-6 and TRBJ1-3, with D possibly TRBD1 on 5 matching bases. V shed 1 base and J shed 8 bases, with 12 bases lying between them. CDR3 size: 14 residues. Looked up from germline, CDR1 is SGHVS and CDR2 is FNYEAQ.

In DNA form, the CDR3 reads TGTGCCACCAGCAGAGAATCACTTATAAGCGGGGGCACAGATACGCAGTATTTT. Protein product: CATSRESLISGGTDTQYF. The chain is built from TRBV15 and TRBJ2-3; 7 positions agree with TRBD2. After removal of 0 bases from V and 1 base from J, the junction contained 10 bases not matched to a gene. Looked up from germline, CDR1 is LNHNV and CDR2 is YYDKDF (reference sequence). This CDR3 spans 18 amino acids.

This clone was seen once. The chain joins TRBV4-1 to TRBJ2-1; 8 bases are shared with TRBD2. Trimming took 4 bases from V and 0 from J; bases not matched to a gene: 2. Per germline, CDR1 MGHRA and CDR2 YSYEKL. The CDR3 is 15 residues long. CDR3 sequence reads: CASSRTSGSYNEQFF. The CDR3 DNA sequence: TGCGCCAGCAGCCGAACTAGCGGCTCCTACAATGAGCAGTTCTTC.

The chain recombines TRBV6-5 with TRBJ1-1; D uncertain. The length of the CDR3 is 13 residues. The germline V gene encodes CDR1 MNHEY and CDR2 SVGAGI. Between the trimmed V and J ends, which lost 4 bases and 0 bases, there was a span of 6 bases. The CDR3 bases are TGTGCCAGCAGTTGGACCTTGAACACTGAAGCTTTCTTT. It translates to CASSWTLNTEAFF.

This clone was picked up a small number of times. The CDR3: CASQTSFTDTQYF. In DNA, the CDR3 is TGTGCCAGCCAGACTAGCTTCACAGATACGCAGTATTTT. The rearrangement joins TRBV6-1 to TRBJ2-3; 7 nucleotides match TRBD2. V shed 8 bases and J 2 bases; nucleotides not matched to a gene: 4. The germline CDR1 and CDR2 sequences are MNHNS and SASEGT. The CDR3 covers 13 residues.

This clone has a handful of counts. The chain employs TRBV2 and TRBJ2-7; D unresolved. Germline-derived CDR1 and CDR2 are SNHLY and FYNNEI. With 6 bases removed from V and 3 bases from J, the gap between germline ends came to 9 bases. The CDR3 spans 12 residues. This CDR3 is CASRGSIYEQYF. In DNA, the CDR3 is TGTGCCAGCAGGGGGTCCATCTACGAGCAGTACTTC.

The chain is built from TRBV5-1 and TRBJ2-7; TRBD2 matches at 8 bases. V was pared by 1 base and J by 2 bases, with 5 bases of the junction left unmatched. Germline CDR1 reads SGHRS; CDR2 reads YFSETQ. The CDR3 extends over 15 amino acids. Here the CDR3 reads CASSLLGLATYEQYF. CDR3 in DNA: TGCGCCAGCAGCTTGCTAGGACTAGCAACCTACGAGCAGTACTTC. Variable domain in full (rest from reference TRBV5-1 and TRBJ2-7): KAGVTQTPRYLIKTRGQQVTLSCSPISGHRSVSWYQQTPGQGLQFLFEYFSETQRNKGNFPGRFSGRQFSNSRSEMNVSTLELGDSALYLCASSLLGLATYEQYFGPGTRLTVT.

The genes are TRBV5-4 and TRBJ2-7; TRBD2 agrees at 9 bases. V lost 4 bases to trimming and J lost 2 bases; unmatched junction nucleotides: 10. Germline V gene data show CDR1 as SGHNT and CDR2 as YYREEE (reference sequence). The CDR3 consists of 16 residues. This chain's CDR3 is CASSLLGTSPTYEQYF. CDR3 sequence (DNA): TGTGCCAGCAGCCTACTTGGGACTAGCCCTACCTACGAGCAGTACTTC.

This chain connects TRBV28 to TRBJ1-1; D gene uncertain. V shed 5 bases and J shed 3 bases, with 4 bases lying between them. The germline CDR1 and CDR2 sequences are MDHEN and SYDVKM. The CDR3 spans 11 residues. DNA for the CDR3: TGTGCCAGCAGTCTGGACACTGAAGCTTTCTTT. Protein product: CASSLDTEAFF.

The gene calls are TRBV7-3 and TRBJ2-1; a weak D match, TRBD1 (6 bases). V was shortened by 2 bases and J by 8 bases, with 19 bases between the two germline ends. The CDR3 covers 16 residues. CDR1 is SGHTA and CDR2 is FQGTGA in the germline V gene. The CDR3, as DNA: TGTGCCAGCAGCTTACTAGCTCAGGACAGTCTTCATGAGCAGTTCTTC. This encodes CASSLLAQDSLHEQFF. The whole variable domain, remainder taken from reference TRBV7-3 and TRBJ2-1, is GAGVSQTPSNKVTEKGKYVELRCDPISGHTALYWYRQSLGQGPEFLIYFQGTGAADDSGLPNDRFFAVRPEGSVSTLKIQRTERGDSAVYLCASSLLAQDSLHEQFFGPGTRLTVL.

The gene calls are TRBV6-1 and TRBJ2-7; 8 bases agree with TRBD2. The germline V gene encodes CDR1 MNHNS and CDR2 SASEGT. With V trimmed by 6 bases and J by 3 bases, 10 bases remained unmatched. This CDR3 region has 15 residues. CDR3 protein: CASRFPREGNYEQYF. In DNA, the CDR3 is TGTGCCAGCAGGTTTCCTCGGGAGGGGAACTACGAGCAGTACTTC.

In its sample, this clone was seen a few times. The chain combines TRBV5-1 with TRBJ2-5; D remains unclear. The CDR3 totals 12 residues. Germline V gene lookup returns CDR1 SGHRS and CDR2 YFSETQ. V lost 0 bases to trimming and J lost 5 bases, with 5 bases between them. CDR3 loop: CASSLEPETQYF. The CDR3 bases are TGCGCCAGCAGCTTGGAACCGGAGACCCAGTACTTC.

The chain recombines TRBV7-6 with TRBJ2-1, with TRBD2 identical over 7 bases. The length of the CDR3 is 16 residues. J lost 3 bases, V lost 3 bases, and 8 bases had no gene match. Germline CDR1 is SGHVS and CDR2 is FNYEAQ. The CDR3 nucleotides are TGTGCCAGCAGCTTTCCAAGGGAGGGCGTCTACAATGAGCAGTTCTTC. Translating it yields CASSFPREGVYNEQFF.

CDR3 nucleotide sequence: TGTGCCAGCAGCTTTTGGGGGGGAGAGACCCAGTACTTC. Translating it yields CASSFWGGETQYF. The V gene is TRBV7-2, the J gene TRBJ2-5; 7 bases agree with TRBD2. Germline values: CDR1 SGHTA, CDR2 FQGNSA. The junction had 2 bases not matched to a gene; V was cut back by 3 bases and J by 4 bases. The CDR3 runs to 13 residues. Full variable domain (missing parts from reference TRBV7-2 and TRBJ2-5): GAGVSQSPSNKVTEKGKDVELRCDPISGHTALYWYRQSLGQGLEFLIYFQGNSAPDKSGLPSDRFSAERTGGSVSTLTIQRTQQEDSAVYLCASSFWGGETQYFGPGTRLLVL.

The chain employs TRBV6-5 and TRBJ1-1, with D possibly matching TRBD1 (6 bases). V lost 6 bases, J lost 3 bases, and 11 bases lay in between. Germline V gene lookup returns CDR1 MNHEY and CDR2 SVGAGI. The CDR3 extends over 13 amino acids. The CDR3 here is CASRQGLDTEAFF. CDR3 coding DNA: TGTGCCAGCAGGCAGGGGCTTGACACTGAAGCTTTCTTT.